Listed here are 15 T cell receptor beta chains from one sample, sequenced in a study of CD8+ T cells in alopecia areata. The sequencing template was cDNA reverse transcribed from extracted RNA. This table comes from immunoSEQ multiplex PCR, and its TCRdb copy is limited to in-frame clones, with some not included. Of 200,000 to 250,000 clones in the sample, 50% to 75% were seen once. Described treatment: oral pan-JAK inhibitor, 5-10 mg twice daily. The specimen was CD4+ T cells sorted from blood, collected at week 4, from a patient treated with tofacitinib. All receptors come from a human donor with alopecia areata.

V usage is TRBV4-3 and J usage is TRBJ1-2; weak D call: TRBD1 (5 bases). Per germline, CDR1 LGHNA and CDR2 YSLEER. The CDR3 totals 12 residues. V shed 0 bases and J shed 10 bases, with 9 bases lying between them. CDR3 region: CASSQDGTVYTF. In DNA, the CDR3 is TGCGCCAGCAGCCAAGATGGGACGGTCTACACCTTC.

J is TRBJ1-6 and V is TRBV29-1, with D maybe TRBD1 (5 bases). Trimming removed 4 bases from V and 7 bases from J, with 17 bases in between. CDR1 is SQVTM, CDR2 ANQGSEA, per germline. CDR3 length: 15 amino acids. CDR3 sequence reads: CSVVFGPQGNSPLHF. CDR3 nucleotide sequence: TGCAGCGTTGTCTTCGGACCTCAGGGAAATTCACCCCTCCACTTT.

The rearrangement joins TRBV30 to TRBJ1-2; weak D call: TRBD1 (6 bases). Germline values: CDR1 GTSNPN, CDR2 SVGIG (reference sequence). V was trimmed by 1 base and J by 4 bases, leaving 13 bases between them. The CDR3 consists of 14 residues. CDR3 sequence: CAWSGRGSRYGYTF. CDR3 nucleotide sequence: TGTGCCTGGAGTGGCAGGGGCAGTCGCTATGGCTACACCTTC.

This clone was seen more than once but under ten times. Here the CDR3 DNA reads TGTGCCAGCAGGAACAGGGGGGATTCACCCCTCCACTTT. This codes for CASRNRGDSPLHF. The rearrangement links TRBV25-1 to TRBJ1-6, with 8 nucleotides matching TRBD1. CDR1 and CDR2 (germline): MGHDK, SYGVNS. The length of the CDR3 is 13 residues. V shed 6 bases, J shed 8 bases, and the junction held 3 bases outside the gene matches.

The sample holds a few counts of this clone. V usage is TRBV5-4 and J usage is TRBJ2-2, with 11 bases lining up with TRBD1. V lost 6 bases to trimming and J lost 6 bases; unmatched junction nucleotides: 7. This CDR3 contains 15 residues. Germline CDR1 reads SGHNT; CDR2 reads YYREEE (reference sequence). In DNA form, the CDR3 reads TGTGCCAGCACCAAGGGACAGGGGGACGCCGGGGAGCTGTTTTTT. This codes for CASTKGQGDAGELFF.

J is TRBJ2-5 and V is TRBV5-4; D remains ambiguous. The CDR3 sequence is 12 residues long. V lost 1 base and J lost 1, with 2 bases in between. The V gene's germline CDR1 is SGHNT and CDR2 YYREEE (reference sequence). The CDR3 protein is CASSLPQETQYF. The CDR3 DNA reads TGTGCCAGCAGCTTGCCCCAAGAGACCCAGTACTTC.

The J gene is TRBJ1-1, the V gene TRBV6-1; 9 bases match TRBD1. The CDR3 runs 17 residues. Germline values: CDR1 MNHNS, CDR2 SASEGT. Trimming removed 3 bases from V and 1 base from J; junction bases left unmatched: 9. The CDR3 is CASSDPGQGISNTEAFF. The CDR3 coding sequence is TGTGCCAGCAGTGATCCGGGACAGGGAATCTCGAACACTGAAGCTTTCTTT.

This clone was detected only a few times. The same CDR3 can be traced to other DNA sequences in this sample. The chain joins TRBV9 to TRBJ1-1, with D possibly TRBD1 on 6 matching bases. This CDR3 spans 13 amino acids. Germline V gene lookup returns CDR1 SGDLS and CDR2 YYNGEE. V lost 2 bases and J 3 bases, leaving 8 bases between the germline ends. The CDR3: CASSVGGYTEAFF. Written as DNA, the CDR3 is TGTGCCAGCAGCGTTGGGGGCTACACTGAAGCTTTCTTT. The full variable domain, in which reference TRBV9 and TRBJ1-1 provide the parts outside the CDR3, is DSGVTQTPKHLITATGQRVTLRCSPRSGDLSVYWYQQSLDQGLQFLIQYYNGEERAKGNILERFSAQQFPDLHSELNLSSLELGDSALYFCASSVGGYTEAFFGQGTRLTVV.

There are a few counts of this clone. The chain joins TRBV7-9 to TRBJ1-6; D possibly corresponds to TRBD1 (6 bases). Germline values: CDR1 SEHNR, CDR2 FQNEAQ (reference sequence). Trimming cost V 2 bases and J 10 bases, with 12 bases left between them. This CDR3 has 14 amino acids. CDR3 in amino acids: CASSLQGFGSPLHF. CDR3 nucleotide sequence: TGTGCCAGCAGCTTACAGGGGTTTGGATCACCCCTCCACTTT.

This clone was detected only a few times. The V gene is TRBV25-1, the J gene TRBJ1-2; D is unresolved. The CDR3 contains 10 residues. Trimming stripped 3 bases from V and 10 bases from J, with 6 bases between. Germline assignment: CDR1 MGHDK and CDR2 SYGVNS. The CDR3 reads CASSDSVYTF. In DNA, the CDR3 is TGTGCCAGCAGTGACTCGGTCTACACCTTC.

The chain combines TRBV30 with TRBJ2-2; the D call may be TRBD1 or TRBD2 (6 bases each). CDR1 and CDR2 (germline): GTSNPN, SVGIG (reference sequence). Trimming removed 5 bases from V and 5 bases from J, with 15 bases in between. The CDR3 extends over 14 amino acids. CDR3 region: CAWDLGGKTGELFF. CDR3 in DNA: TGTGCCTGGGACCTAGGGGGGAAGACCGGGGAGCTGTTTTTT.

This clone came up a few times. Here the CDR3 reads CASSLRTSSYEQYF. For the CDR3, the DNA is TGCGCCAGCAGCTTGAGAACTAGCTCCTACGAGCAGTACTTC. The rearrangement uses TRBV5-1 and TRBJ2-7, with D perhaps matching TRBD2 (5 bases). CDR1 is SGHRS, CDR2 YFSETQ, per germline. The CDR3 is 14 residues long. V was trimmed by 1 base and J by 0 bases, leaving 8 bases between them.

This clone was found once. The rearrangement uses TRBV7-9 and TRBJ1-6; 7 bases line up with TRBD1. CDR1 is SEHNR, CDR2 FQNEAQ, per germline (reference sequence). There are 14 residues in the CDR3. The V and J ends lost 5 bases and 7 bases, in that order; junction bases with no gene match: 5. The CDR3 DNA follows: TGTGCCAGCAGCACCCCGGGACAGAATTCACCCCTCCACTTT. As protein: CASSTPGQNSPLHF. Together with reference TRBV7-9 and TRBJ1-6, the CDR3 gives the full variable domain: DTGVSQNPRHKITKRGQNVTFRCDPISEHNRLYWYRQTLGQGPEFLTYFQNEAQLEKSRLLSDRFSAERPKGSFSTLEIQRTEQGDSAMYLCASSTPGQNSPLHFGNGTRLTVT.

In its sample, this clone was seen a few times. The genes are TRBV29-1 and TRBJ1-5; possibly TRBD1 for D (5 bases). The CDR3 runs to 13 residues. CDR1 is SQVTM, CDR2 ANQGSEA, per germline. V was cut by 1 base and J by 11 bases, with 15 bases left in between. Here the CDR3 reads CSVEGQGEVAQHF. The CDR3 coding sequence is TGCAGCGTTGAAGGCCAGGGTGAAGTGGCCCAGCATTTT.

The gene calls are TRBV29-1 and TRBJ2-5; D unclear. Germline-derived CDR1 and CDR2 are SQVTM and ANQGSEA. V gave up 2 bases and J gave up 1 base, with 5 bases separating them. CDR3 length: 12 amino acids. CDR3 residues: CSVERPQETQYF. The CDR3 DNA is TGCAGCGTTGAACGGCCCCAAGAGACCCAGTACTTC.